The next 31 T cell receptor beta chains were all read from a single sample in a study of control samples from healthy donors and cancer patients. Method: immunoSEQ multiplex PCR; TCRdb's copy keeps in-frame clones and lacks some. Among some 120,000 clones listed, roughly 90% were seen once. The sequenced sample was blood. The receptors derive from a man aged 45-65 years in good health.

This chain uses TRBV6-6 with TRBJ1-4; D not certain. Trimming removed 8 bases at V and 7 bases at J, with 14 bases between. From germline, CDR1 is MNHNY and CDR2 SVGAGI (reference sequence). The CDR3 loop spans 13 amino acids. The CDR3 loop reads CASERVSGEKLFF. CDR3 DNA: TGTGCCAGCGAACGGGTTAGCGGTGAAAAACTGTTTTTT.

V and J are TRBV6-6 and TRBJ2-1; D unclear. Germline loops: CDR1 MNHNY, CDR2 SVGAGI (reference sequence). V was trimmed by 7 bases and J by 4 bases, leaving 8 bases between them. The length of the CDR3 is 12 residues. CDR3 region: CASTVGYNEQFF. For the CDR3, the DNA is TGTGCCAGCACGGTGGGATACAATGAGCAGTTCTTC.

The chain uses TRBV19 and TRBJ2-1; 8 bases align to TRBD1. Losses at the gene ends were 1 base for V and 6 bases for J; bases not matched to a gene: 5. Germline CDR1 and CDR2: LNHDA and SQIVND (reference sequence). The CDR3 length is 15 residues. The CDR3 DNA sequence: TGTGCCAGTAGTATAGGTTCCACAGGGGGCAATGAGCAGTTCTTC. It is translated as CASSIGSTGGNEQFF.

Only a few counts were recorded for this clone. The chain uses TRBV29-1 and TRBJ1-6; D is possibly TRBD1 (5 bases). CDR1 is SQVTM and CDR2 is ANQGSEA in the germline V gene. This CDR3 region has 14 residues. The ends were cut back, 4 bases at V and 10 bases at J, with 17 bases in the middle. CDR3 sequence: CSVASGTDRSPLHF. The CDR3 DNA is TGCAGCGTTGCTTCAGGGACGGATAGATCACCCCTCCACTTT.

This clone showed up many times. The CDR3 protein is CASSQDYYQETQYF. The CDR3 region has the DNA TGCGCCAGCAGCCAAGATTACTACCAAGAGACCCAGTACTTC. The chain is built from TRBV4-3 and TRBJ2-5; D gene unclear. V shed 0 bases and J shed 0 bases, with 5 bases lying between them. This CDR3 is 14 amino acids long. From germline, CDR1 is LGHNA and CDR2 YSLEER.

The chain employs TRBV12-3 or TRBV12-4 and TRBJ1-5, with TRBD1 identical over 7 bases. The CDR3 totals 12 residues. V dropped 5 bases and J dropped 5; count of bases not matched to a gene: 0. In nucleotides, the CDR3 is TGTGCCAGCAGTCAGGGGGATCAGCCCCAGCATTTT. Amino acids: CASSQGDQPQHF.

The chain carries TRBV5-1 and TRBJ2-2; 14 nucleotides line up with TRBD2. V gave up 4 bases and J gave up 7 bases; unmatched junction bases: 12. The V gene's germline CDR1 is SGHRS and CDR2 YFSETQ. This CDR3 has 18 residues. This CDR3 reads CASSPTGTSGGIGGELFF. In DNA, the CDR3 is TGCGCCAGCAGCCCGACCGGGACTAGCGGGGGCATTGGCGGGGAGCTGTTTTTT.

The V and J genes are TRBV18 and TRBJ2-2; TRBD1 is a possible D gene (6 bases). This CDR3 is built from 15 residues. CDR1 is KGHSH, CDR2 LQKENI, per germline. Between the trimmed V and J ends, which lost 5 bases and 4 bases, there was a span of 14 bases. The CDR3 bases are TGTGCCAGCTCATTCAGGGGTCGAGGCACCGGGGAGCTGTTTTTT. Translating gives CASSFRGRGTGELFF.

The CDR3 here is CASSDITTMSTVFF. For the CDR3, the DNA is TGTGCCAGCAGTGATATTACTACCATGAGCACTGTTTTCTTT. V gene TRBV6-4 combines with J gene TRBJ1-1; D ambiguous. The germline gives CDR1 MRHNA, CDR2 SNTAGT. V dropped 3 bases and J dropped 13 bases, with 21 bases sitting between them. The CDR3 has 14 amino acids.

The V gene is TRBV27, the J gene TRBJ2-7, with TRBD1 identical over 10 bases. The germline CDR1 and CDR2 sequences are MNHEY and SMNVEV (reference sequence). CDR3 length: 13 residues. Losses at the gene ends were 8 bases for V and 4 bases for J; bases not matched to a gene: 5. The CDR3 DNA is TGTGCCAGCGCCCGGGACAGGGGTTACGAGCAGTACTTC. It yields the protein CASARDRGYEQYF.

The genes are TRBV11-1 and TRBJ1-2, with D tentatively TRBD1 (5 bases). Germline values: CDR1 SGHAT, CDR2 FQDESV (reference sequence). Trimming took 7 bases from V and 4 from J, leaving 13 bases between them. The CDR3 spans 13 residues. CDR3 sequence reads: CASTRGDAYGYTF. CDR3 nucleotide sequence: TGTGCCAGCACGAGAGGGGACGCCTATGGCTACACCTTC.

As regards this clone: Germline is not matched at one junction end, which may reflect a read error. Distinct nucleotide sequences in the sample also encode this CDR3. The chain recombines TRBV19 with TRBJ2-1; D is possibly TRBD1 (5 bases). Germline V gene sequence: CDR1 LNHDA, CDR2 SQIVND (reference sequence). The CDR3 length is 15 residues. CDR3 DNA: TGTGCCAGTAGTCCCGACAGTAGCTCCTACAATGAACAGTTCTTC. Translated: CASSPDSSSYNEQFF.

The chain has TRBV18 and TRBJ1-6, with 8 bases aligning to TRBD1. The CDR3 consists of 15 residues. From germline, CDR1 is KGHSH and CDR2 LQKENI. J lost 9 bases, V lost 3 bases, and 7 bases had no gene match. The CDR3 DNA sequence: TGTGCCAGCTCACCGATCAGGGGGCAAAGTTCACCCCTCCACTTT. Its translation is CASSPIRGQSSPLHF. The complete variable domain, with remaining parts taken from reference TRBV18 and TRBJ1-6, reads NAGVMQNPRHLVRRRGQEARLRCSPMKGHSHVYWYRQLPEEGLKFMVYLQKENIIDESGMPKERFSAEFPKEGPSILRIQQVVRGDSAAYFCASSPIRGQSSPLHFGNGTRLTVT.

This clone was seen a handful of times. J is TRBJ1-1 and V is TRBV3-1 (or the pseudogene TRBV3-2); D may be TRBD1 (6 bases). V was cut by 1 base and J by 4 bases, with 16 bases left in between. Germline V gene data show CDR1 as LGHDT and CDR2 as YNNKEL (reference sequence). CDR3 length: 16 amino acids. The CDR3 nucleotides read TGTGCCAGCAGCCAAGGCTGGGGGGGGCAAGTCACTGAAGCTTTCTTT. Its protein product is CASSQGWGGQVTEAFF.

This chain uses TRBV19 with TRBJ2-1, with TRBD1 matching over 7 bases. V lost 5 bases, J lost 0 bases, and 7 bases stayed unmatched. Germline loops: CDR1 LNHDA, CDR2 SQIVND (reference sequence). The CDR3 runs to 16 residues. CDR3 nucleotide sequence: TGTGCCAGTAGTTCGGGACAGCCAGGCTCCTACAATGAGCAGTTCTTC. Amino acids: CASSSGQPGSYNEQFF.

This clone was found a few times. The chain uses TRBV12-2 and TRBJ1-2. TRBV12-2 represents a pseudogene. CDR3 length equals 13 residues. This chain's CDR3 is CASRLEGGYGYTF. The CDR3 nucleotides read TGTGCAAGTCGCTTAGAGGGGGGCTATGGCTACACCTTC.

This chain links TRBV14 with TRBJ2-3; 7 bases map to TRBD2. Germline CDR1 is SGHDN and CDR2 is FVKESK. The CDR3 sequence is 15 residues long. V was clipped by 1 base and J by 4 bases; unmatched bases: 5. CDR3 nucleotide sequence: TGTGCCAGCAGCCAAGGTCAGGGAGGGGCAGATACGCAGTATTTT. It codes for CASSQGQGGADTQYF.

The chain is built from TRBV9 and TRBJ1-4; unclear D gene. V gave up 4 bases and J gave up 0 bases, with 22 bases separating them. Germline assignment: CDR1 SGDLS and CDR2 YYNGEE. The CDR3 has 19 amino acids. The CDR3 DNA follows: TGTGCCAGCAGCTCGCCCCTCGCGGGTTCAACAGCAACTAATGAAAAACTGTTTTTT. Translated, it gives CASSSPLAGSTATNEKLFF.

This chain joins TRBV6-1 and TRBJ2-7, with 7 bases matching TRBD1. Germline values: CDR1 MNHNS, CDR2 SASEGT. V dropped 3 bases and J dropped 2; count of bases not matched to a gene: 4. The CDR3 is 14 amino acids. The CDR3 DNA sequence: TGTGCCAGCAGTGACCGGGACAGCGCCTACGAGCAGTACTTC. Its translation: CASSDRDSAYEQYF.

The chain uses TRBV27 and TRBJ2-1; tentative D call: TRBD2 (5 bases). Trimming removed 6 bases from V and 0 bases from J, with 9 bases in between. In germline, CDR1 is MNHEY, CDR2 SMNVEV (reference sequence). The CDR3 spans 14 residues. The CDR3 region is CASRSGSSYNEQFF. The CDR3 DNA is TGTGCCAGCAGGAGCGGAAGCTCCTACAATGAGCAGTTCTTC.

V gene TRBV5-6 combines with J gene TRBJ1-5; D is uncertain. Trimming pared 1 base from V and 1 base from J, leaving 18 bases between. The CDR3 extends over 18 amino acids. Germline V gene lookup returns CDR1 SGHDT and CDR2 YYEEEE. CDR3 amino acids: CASSLTTAPGASNQPQHF. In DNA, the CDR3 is TGTGCCAGCAGCTTGACGACGGCCCCGGGAGCCAGCAATCAGCCCCAGCATTTT.

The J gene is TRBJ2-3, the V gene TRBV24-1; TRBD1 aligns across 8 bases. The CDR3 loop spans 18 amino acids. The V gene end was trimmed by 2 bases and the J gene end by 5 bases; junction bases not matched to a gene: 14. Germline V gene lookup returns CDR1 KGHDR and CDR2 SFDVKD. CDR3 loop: CATSDSERDRGFKDTQYF. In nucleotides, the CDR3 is TGTGCCACCAGTGATTCGGAGAGAGACAGGGGATTTAAAGATACGCAGTATTTT.

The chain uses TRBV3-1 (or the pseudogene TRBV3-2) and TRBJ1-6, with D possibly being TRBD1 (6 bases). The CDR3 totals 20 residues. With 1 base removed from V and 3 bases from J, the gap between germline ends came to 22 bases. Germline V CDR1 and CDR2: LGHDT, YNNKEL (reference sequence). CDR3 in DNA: TGTGCCAGCAGCCAAGGGTCAGGGGAACAACTCCAAATCTATAATTCACCCCTCCACTTT. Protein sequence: CASSQGSGEQLQIYNSPLHF.

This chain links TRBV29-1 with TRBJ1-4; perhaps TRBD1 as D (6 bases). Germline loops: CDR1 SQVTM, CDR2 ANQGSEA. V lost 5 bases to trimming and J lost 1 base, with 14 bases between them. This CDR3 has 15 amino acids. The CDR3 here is CSVHPGALTNEKLFF. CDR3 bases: TGCAGCGTTCATCCAGGGGCGCTAACTAATGAAAAACTGTTTTTT.

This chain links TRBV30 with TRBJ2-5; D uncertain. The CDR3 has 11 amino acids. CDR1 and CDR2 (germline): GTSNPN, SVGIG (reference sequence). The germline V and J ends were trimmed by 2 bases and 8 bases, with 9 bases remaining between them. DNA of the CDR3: TGTGCCTGGAGTTCCCTATTAACCCAGTACTTC. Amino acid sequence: CAWSSLLTQYF.

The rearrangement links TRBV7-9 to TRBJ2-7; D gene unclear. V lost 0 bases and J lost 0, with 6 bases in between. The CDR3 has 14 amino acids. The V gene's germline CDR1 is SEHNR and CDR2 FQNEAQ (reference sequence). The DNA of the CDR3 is TGTGCCAGCAGCTTAGCGGGCGGCTCCTACGAGCAGTACTTC. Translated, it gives CASSLAGGSYEQYF. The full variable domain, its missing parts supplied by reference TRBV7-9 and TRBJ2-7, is DTGVSQNPRHKITKRGQNVTFRCDPISEHNRLYWYRQTLGQGPEFLTYFQNEAQLEKSRLLSDRFSAERPKGSFSTLEIQRTEQGDSAMYLCASSLAGGSYEQYFGPGTRLTVT.

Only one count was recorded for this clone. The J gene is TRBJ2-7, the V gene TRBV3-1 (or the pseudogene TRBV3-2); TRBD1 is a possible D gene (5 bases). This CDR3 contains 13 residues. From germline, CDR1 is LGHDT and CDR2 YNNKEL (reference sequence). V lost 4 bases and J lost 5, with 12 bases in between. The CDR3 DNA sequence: TGTGCCAGCAGCCCGCTTTGGGGCAACGAGCAGTACTTC. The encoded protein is CASSPLWGNEQYF.

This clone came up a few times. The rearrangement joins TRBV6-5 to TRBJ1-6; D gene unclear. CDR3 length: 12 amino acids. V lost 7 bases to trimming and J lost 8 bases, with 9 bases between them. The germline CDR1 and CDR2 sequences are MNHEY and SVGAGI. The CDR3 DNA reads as TGTGCCAGCACGAGGGCGGATTCACCCCTCCACTTT. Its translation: CASTRADSPLHF.

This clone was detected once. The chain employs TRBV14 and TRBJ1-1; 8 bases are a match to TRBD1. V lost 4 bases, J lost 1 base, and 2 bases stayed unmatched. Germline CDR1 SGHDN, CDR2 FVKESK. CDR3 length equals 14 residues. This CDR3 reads CASSLDRGNTEAFF. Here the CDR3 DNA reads TGTGCCAGCAGCCTCGACAGGGGGAACACTGAAGCTTTCTTT.

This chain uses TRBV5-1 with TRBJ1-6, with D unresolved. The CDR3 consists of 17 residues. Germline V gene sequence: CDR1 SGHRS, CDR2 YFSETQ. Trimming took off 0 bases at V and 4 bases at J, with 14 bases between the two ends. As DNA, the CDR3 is TGCGCCAGCAGCTTGGCCGGGCAGGCCATGTATAATTCACCCCTCCACTTT. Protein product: CASSLAGQAMYNSPLHF.

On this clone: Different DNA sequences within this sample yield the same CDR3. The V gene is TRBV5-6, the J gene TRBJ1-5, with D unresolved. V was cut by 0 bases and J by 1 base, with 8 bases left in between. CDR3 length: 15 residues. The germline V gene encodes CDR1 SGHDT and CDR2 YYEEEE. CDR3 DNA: TGTGCCAGCAGCTTGGGAGGATTCAGCAATCAGCCCCAGCATTTT. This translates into CASSLGGFSNQPQHF.